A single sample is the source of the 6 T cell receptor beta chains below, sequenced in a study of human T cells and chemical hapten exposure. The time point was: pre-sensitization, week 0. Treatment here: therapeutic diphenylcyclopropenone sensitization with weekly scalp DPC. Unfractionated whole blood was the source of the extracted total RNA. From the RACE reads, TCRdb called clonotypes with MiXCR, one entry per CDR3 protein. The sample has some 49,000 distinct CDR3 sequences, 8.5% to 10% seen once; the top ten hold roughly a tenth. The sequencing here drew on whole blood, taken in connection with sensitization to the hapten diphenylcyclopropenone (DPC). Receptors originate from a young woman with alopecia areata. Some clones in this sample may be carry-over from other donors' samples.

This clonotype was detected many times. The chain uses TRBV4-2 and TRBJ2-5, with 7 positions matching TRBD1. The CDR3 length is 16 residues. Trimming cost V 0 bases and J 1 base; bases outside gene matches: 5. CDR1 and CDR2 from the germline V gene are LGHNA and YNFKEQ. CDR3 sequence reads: CASSQEGPGGQETQYF. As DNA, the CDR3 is TGTGCCAGCAGCCAAGAAGGGCCAGGGGGCCAAGAGACCCAGTACTTC.

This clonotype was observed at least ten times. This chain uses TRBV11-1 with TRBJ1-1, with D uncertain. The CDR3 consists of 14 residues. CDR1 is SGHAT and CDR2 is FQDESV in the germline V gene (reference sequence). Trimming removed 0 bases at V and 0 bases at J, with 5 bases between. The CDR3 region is CASSLAGLNTEAFF. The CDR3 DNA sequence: TGTGCCAGCAGCTTAGCAGGTTTGAACACTGAAGCTTTCTTT. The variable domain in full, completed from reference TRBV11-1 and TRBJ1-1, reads EAEVAQSPRYKITEKSQAVAFWCDPISGHATLYWYRQILGQGPELLVQFQDESVVDDSQLPKDRFSAERLKGVDSTLKIQPAELGDSAMYLCASSLAGLNTEAFFGQGTRLTVV.

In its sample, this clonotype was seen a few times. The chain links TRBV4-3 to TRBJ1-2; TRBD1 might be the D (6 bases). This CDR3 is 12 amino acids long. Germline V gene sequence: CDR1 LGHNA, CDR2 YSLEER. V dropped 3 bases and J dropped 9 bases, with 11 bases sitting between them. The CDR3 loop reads CASSQGHRRYTF. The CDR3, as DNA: TGCGCCAGCAGCCAGGGACATCGACGCTACACCTTC.

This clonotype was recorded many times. The DNA of the CDR3 is TGTGCCAGCAGTATACAGGCCTATAATTCACCCCTCCACTTT. Translation: CASSIQAYNSPLHF. The gene calls are TRBV12-3 or TRBV12-4 and TRBJ1-6; weak D call: TRBD1 (5 bases). The germline V and J ends were trimmed by 5 bases and 2 bases, with 7 bases remaining between them. This CDR3 has 14 residues.

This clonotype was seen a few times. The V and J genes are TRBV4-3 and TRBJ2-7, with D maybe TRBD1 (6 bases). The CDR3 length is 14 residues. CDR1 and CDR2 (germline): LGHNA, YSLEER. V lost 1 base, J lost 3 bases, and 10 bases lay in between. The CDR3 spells CASSQAIGGYEQYF. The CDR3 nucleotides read TGCGCCAGCAGCCAAGCTATAGGGGGCTACGAGCAGTACTTC.

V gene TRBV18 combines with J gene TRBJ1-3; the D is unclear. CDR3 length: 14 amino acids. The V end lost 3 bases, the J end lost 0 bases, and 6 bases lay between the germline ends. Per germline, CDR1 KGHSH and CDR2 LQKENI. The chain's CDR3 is CASSPQNSGNTIYF. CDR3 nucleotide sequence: TGTGCCAGCTCACCTCAAAACTCTGGAAACACCATATATTTT.